This TCR beta chain stems from a study of T cell responses to AZD1222 COVID-19 vaccine. Study-level background: Some second doses came at about 4 weeks and others at about 12 weeks; these were pooled. Study findings and constraints: Just a handful of AZD1222 recipients tested seropositive at baseline. Donors in the cohort were predominantly white British and more often female, and clonal diversity was possibly underestimated. The study found vaccine-associated CD4 TCRs spanning spike, dominant at 160-218 and 743-854.

The data were produced by immunoSEQ multiplex PCR, yet TCRdb's version contains in-frame clones alone and is incomplete. The data hold about 66,000 clones, with approximately 84% observed a single time. As for this clone: Antigen specificity is unknown.

This receptor was obtained from an adult in good health. The material sequenced was peripheral blood, taken on day 0 of AZD1222 vaccination.

This CDR3 reads CASSPRTATYTEAFF. Here the CDR3 DNA reads TGTGCCAGCAGCCCTCGGACAGCGACCTACACTGAAGCTTTCTTT. The chain carries TRBV2 and TRBJ1-1; D is perhaps TRBD1 (6 bases). The germline V and J ends were trimmed by 6 bases and 3 bases, with 17 bases remaining between them. The CDR3 contains 15 residues. Germline values: CDR1 SNHLY, CDR2 FYNNEI.